This record covers a single T cell receptor (beta chain). The sample belongs to a study of blood T cell repertoires in COVID-19. The CDR3 runs 15 residues. With 6 bases clipped from V and 1 base from J, the junction kept 4 bases outside the gene matches. Germline V gives CDR1 SQVTM, CDR2 ANQGSEA. The repertoire was sequenced with immunoSEQ multiplex PCR; TCRdb's copy has only in-frame clones and lacks some. Of 45,000 to 55,000 clones listed, 86% are singletons. This TCR was recovered from a man aged 70-80 years with active COVID-19. The chain has TRBV29-1 and TRBJ2-6, with TRBD1 matching over 9 bases. Sequences were obtained from peripheral blood. In DNA, the CDR3 is TGCAGCGTCGGACAGGGGTGGTCTGGGGCCAACGTCCTGACTTTC. Amino acid sequence: CSVGQGWSGANVLTF.